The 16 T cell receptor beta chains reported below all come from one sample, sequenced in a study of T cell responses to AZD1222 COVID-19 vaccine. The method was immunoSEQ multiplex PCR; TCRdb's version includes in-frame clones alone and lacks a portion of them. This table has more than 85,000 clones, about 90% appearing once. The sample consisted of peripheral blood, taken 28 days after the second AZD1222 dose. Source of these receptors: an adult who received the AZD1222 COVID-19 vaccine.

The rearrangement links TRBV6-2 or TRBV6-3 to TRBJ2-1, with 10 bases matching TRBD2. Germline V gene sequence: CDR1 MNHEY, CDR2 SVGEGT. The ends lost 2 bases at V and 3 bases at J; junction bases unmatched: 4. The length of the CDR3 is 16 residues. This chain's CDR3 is CASSYPSGSDYNEQFF. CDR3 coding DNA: TGTGCCAGCAGTTACCCTAGCGGGAGCGACTACAATGAGCAGTTCTTC.

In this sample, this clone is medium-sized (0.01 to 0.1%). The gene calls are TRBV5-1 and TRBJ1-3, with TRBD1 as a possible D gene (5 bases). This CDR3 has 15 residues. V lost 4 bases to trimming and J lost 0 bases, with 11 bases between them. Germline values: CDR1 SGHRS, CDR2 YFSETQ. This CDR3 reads CASSPGLSSGNTIYF. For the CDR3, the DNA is TGCGCCAGCAGCCCGGGACTTTCCTCTGGAAACACCATATATTTT.

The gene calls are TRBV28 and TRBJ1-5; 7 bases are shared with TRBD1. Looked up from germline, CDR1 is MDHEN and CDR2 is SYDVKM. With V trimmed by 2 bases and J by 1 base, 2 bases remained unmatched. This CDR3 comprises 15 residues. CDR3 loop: CASSLPGQSNQPQHF. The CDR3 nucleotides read TGTGCCAGCAGTTTACCGGGACAGAGCAATCAGCCCCAGCATTTT.

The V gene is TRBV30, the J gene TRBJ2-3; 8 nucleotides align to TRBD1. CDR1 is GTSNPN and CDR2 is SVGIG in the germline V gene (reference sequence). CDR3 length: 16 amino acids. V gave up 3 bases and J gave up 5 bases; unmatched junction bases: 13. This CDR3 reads CAWRADRGYPEDTQYF. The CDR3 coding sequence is TGTGCCTGGAGGGCCGACAGGGGCTACCCCGAAGATACGCAGTATTTT. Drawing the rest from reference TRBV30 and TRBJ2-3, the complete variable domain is SQTIHQWPATLVQPVGSPLSLECTVEGTSNPNLYWYRQAAGRGLQLLFYSVGIGQISSEVPQNLSASRPQDRQFILSSKKLLLSDSGFYLCAWRADRGYPEDTQYFGPGTRLTVL.

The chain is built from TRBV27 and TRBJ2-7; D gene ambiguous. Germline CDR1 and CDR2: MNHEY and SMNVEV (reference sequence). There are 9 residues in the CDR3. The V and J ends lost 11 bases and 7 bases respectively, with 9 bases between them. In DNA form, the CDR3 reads TGTGCCTCCGGGCGGGAGCAGTACTTC. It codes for CASGREQYF.

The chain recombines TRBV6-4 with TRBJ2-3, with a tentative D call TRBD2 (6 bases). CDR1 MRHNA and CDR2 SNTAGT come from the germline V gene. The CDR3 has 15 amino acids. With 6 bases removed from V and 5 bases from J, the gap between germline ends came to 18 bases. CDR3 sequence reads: CASSTTAGRGDTQYF. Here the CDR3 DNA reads TGTGCCAGCAGCACGACGGCGGGGAGAGGAGATACGCAGTATTTT.

Written as DNA, the CDR3 is TGTGCCAGCAGCACCGGGACACCTGGCGAGACCCAGTACTTC. It translates to CASSTGTPGETQYF. This chain uses TRBV9 with TRBJ2-5, with D perhaps matching TRBD1 (6 bases). The CDR3 has 14 residues. The germline V and J ends were trimmed by 4 bases and 5 bases, with 15 bases remaining between them. Germline CDR1 reads SGDLS; CDR2 reads YYNGEE.

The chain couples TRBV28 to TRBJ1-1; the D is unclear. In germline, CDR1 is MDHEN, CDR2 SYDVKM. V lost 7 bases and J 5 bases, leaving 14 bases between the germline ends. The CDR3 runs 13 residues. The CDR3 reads CASISPRWTEAFF. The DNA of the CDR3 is TGTGCCAGCATCTCTCCCCGATGGACTGAAGCTTTCTTT.

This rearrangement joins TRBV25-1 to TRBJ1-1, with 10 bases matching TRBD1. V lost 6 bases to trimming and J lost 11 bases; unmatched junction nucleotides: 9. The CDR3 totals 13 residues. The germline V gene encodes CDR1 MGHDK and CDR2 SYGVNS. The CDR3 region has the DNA TGTGCCAGCAGCATTCCGGGACAGGGGTGGGCTTTCTTT. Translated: CASSIPGQGWAFF.

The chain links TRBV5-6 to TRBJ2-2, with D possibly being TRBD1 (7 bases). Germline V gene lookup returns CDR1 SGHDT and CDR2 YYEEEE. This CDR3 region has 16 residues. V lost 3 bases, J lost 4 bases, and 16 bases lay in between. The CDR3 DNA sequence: TGTGCCAGCAGCTACCCGGAGGGGGCGGGCACCGGGGAGCTGTTTTTT. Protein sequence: CASSYPEGAGTGELFF.

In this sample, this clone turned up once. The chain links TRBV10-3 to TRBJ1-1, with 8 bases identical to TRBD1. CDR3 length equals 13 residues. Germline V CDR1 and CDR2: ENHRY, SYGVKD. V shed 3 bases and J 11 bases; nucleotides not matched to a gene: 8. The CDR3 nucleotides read TGTGCCATCAGTGACCCAGGACAGGGCTGGGCTTTCTTT. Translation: CAISDPGQGWAFF.

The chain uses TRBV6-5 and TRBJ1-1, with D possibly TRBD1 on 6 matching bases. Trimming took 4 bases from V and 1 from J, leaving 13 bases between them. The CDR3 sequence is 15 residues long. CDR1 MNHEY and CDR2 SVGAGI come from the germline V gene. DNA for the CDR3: TGTGCCAGCAGTTTGGACAGAGGGGGGAACACTGAAGCTTTCTTT. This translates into CASSLDRGGNTEAFF.

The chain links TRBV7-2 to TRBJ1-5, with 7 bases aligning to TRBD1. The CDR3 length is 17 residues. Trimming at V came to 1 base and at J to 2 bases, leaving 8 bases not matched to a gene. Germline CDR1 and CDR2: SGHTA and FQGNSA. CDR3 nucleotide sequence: TGTGCCAGCAGCTTAGTACCAGGGGGGTTAGGCAATCAGCCCCAGCATTTT. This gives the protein CASSLVPGGLGNQPQHF.

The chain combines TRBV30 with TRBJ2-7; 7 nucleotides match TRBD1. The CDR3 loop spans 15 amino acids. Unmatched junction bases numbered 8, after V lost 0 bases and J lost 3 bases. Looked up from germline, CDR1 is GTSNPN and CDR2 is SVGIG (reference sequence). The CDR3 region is CAWSVPMGDSYEQYF. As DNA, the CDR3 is TGTGCCTGGAGTGTACCAATGGGGGACAGCTACGAGCAGTACTTC. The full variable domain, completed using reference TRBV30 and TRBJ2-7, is SQTIHQWPATLVQPVGSPLSLECTVEGTSNPNLYWYRQAAGRGLQLLFYSVGIGQISSEVPQNLSASRPQDRQFILSSKKLLLSDSGFYLCAWSVPMGDSYEQYFGPGTRLTVT.

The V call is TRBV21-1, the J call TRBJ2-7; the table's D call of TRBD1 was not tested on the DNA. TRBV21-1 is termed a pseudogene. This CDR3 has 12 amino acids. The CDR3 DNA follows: TGTGCCAGTTTGACAGGGGTAGGCGAGCAGTACTTC. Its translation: CASLTGVGEQYF.

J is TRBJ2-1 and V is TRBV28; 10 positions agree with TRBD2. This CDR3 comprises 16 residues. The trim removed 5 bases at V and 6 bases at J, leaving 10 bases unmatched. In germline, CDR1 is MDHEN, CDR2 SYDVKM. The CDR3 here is CASSNLAGAPPNEQFF. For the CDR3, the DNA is TGTGCCAGCAGTAATCTAGCGGGAGCCCCCCCCAATGAGCAGTTCTTC.